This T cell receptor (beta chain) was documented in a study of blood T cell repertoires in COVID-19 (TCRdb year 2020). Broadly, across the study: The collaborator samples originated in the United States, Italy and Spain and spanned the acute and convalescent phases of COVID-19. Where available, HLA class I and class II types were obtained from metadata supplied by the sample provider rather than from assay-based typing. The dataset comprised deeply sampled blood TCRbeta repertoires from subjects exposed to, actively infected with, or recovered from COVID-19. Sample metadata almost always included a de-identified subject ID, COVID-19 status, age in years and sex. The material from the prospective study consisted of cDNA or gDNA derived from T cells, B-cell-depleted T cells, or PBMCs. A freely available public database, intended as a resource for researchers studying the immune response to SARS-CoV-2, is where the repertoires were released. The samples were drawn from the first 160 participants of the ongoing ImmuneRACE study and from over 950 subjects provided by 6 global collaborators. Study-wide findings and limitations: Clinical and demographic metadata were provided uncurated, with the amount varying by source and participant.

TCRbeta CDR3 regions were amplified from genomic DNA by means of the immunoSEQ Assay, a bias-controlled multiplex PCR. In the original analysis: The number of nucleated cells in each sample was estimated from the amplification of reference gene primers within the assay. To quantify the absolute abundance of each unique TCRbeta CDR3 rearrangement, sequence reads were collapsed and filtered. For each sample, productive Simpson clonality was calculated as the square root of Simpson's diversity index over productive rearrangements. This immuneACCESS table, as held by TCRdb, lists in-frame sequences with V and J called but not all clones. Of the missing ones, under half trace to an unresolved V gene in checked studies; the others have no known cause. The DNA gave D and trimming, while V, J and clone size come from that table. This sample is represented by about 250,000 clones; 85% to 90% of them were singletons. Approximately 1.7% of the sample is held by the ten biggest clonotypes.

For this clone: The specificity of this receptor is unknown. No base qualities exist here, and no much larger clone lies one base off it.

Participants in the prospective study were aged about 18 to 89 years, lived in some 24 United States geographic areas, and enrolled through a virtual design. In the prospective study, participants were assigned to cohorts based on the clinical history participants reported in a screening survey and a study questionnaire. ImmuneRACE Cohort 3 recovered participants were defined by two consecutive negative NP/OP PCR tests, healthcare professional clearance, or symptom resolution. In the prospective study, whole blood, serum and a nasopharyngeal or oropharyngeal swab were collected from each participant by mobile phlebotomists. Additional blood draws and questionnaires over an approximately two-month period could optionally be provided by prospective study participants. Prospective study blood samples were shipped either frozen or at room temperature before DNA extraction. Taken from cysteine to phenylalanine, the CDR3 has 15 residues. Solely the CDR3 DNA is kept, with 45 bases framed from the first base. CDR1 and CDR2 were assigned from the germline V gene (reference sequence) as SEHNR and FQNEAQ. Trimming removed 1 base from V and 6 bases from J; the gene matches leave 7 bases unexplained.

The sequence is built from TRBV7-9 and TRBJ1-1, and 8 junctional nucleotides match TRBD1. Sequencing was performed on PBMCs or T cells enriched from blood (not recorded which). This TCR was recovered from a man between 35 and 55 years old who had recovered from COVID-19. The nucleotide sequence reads TGTGCCAGCAGCTTAGTCACAGGGGGTAGCGCTGAAGCTTTCTTT. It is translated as CASSLVTGGSAEAFF.